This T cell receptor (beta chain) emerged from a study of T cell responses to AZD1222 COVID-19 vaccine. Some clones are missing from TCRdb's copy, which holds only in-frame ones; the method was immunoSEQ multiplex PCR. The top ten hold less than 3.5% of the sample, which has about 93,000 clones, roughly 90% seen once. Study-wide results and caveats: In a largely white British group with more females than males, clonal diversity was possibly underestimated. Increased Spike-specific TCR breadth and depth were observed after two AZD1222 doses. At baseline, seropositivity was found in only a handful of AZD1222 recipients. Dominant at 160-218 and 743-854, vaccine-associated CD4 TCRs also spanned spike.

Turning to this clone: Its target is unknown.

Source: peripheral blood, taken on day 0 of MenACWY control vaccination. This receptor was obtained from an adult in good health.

In DNA form, the CDR3 reads TGTGCCAGCAGCTTAGGGCCCGGGGAAGCTTTCTTT. Translation gives CASSLGPGEAFF. This rearrangement joins TRBV11-3 to TRBJ1-1, with no clear D. CDR1 is SGHNT and CDR2 is YENEEA in the germline V gene. CDR3 length: 12 residues. V was cut by 1 base and J by 8 bases, with 8 bases left in between.